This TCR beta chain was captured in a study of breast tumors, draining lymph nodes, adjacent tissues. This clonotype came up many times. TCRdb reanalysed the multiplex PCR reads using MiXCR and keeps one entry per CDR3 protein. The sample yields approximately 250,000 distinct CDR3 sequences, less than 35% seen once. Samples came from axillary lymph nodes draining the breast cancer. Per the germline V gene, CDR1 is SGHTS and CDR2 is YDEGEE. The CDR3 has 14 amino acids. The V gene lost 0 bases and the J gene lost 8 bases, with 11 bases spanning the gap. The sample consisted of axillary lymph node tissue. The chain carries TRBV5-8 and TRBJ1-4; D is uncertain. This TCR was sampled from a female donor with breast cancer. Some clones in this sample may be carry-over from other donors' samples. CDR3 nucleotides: TGTGCCAGCAGCTTGGGCGCAACCGGCGAAAAACTGTTTTTT. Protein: CASSLGATGEKLFF.